The T cell receptor beta chain described here comes from a study of shared clonotypes between healthy human individuals. Study context: Each donor's CD4 naive and CD4 memory cells filled three plates apiece, CD8 naive two, and CD8 memory one.

General observations from the study: Sorted-subset samples were not fully sequenced, rarefaction indicated.

Details on this clone: What it binds is unknown.

V lost 6 bases and J 4 bases, leaving 12 bases between the germline ends. From germline, CDR1 is ENHRY and CDR2 SYGVKD. The CDR3 extends over 13 amino acids. Clones were sequenced by immunoSEQ multiplex PCR, and TCRdb holds only the in-frame ones, with some missing. Altogether more than 1,200,000 clones are present, approximately 98.5% being singletons, with the ten largest covering approximately 0.4%. The chain employs TRBV10-3 and TRBJ1-2; D is ambiguous. Sample: naive CD4+ T cells sorted from blood. Subset noted: CD45RA+ positively selected. The TCR sequence derives from a man aged 25-45 years in good health. The CDR3 nucleotides are TGTGCCATCAGGGTTGATTGGACCTATGGCTACACCTTC. This codes for CAIRVDWTYGYTF.